The 31 T cell receptor beta chains below all came from one sample that was sequenced in a study of CD4 T cells in relation to SARS-CoV-2 and coronaviruses. Data came from immunoSEQ multiplex PCR; TCRdb stores just in-frame clones and leaves some out. This table holds about 36,000 clones, 77% found once. Their antigen targets remain unknown. Sequencing was carried out using memory CD4+ T cells from PBMCs, cultured in vitro. All receptors derive from an adult with COVID-19.

The chain recombines TRBV20-1 with TRBJ1-1; D remains ambiguous. This CDR3 comprises 10 residues. The V and J ends lost 6 bases and 7 bases respectively, with 9 bases between them. CDR1 DFQATT and CDR2 SNEGSKA come from the germline V gene (reference sequence). The CDR3 here is CSAKTDEAFF. DNA for the CDR3: TGCAGTGCAAAAACAGATGAAGCTTTCTTT.

The gene calls are TRBV6-5 and TRBJ1-6, with D possibly matching TRBD1 (5 bases). Germline V gives CDR1 MNHEY, CDR2 SVGAGI. With 5 bases removed from V and 7 bases from J, the gap between germline ends came to 12 bases. The CDR3 sequence is 14 residues long. CDR3 nucleotides: TGTGCCAGCAGTCGAGACCCAGGGAATTCACCCCTCCACTTT. Translation: CASSRDPGNSPLHF.

The chain couples TRBV5-1 to TRBJ2-2; D remains unclear. Trimming stripped 2 bases from V and 4 bases from J, with 18 bases between. CDR1 is SGHRS and CDR2 is YFSETQ in the germline V gene. This CDR3 spans 17 amino acids. The CDR3 sequence is CASSFGPTRIGTGELFF. The DNA of the CDR3 is TGCGCCAGCAGCTTTGGCCCGACAAGGATTGGCACCGGGGAGCTGTTTTTT.

The rearrangement joins TRBV10-1 to TRBJ2-1; 15 bases are a match to TRBD2. CDR1 and CDR2 from the germline V gene are WNHNN and SYGVQD (reference sequence). This CDR3 region has 17 residues. V trimming: 10 bases; J trimming: 7 bases; junction bases outside the gene matches: 14. In nucleotides, the CDR3 is TGCGCCACCTATGGGACTAGCGGGAGGCCTTGGGAAAATGAGCAGTTCTTC. Amino acid sequence: CATYGTSGRPWENEQFF.

This clone was seen only once. V and J are TRBV18 and TRBJ2-3; 9 bases are shared with TRBD2. With 6 bases clipped from V and 2 bases from J, the junction kept 6 bases outside the gene matches. This CDR3 contains 15 residues. From germline, CDR1 is KGHSH and CDR2 LQKENI. The CDR3, as DNA: TGTGCCAGCTCTCCCCTAGCGGGACACACAGATACGCAGTATTTT. This sequence encodes CASSPLAGHTDTQYF.

V is TRBV2 and J is TRBJ2-1, with TRBD2 matching over 13 bases. Germline V lookup: CDR1 SNHLY, CDR2 FYNNEI. V gave up 1 base and J gave up 15 bases; unmatched junction bases: 9. The length of the CDR3 is 15 residues. CDR3 loop: CASSEGASGLAGVFF. The CDR3 region has the DNA TGTGCCAGCAGTGAAGGGGCTTCAGGACTAGCGGGAGTGTTCTTC.

This chain links TRBV5-5 with TRBJ1-6, with a weak D call TRBD1 (6 bases). CDR1 is SGHKS and CDR2 is YYEKEE in the germline V gene (reference sequence). This CDR3 spans 14 amino acids. V gave up 5 bases and J gave up 4 bases, with 10 bases separating them. This CDR3 reads CASRPGQYNSPLHF. The CDR3 DNA sequence: TGTGCCAGCAGACCCGGACAGTATAATTCACCCCTCCACTTT.

This clone was seen a few times. The rearrangement uses TRBV6-5 and TRBJ1-6, with TRBD1 matching over 9 bases. The CDR3 runs 15 residues. V trimming: 6 bases; J trimming: 9 bases; junction bases outside the gene matches: 9. CDR1 is MNHEY and CDR2 is SVGAGI in the germline V gene. CDR3 in DNA: TGTGCCAGCAGCGTGGGACAGGGAGAGGGTTCACCCCTCCACTTT. It yields the protein CASSVGQGEGSPLHF.

The rearrangement uses TRBV6-2 or TRBV6-3 and TRBJ2-1; 9 nucleotides match TRBD1. The CDR3 has 17 residues. CDR1 is MNHEY and CDR2 is SVGEGT in the germline V gene. The junction had 12 bases not matched to a gene; V was cut back by 2 bases and J by 7 bases. The CDR3 nucleotides read TGTGCCAGCAGTTACGGCGGGACAGGGAGGGCTACGAATGAGCAGTTCTTC. Residues: CASSYGGTGRATNEQFF.

V usage is TRBV27 and J usage is TRBJ2-2, with a possible D match to TRBD1 (6 bases). CDR1 and CDR2 (germline): MNHEY, SMNVEV (reference sequence). V was trimmed by 3 bases and J by 6 bases, leaving 14 bases between them. The CDR3 extends over 15 amino acids. The CDR3 nucleotides read TGTGCCAGCAGTTTCGACAGGCCAGGGGCCGGGGAGCTGTTTTTT. Translation gives CASSFDRPGAGELFF.

In this sample, this clone turned up once. The chain employs TRBV5-1 and TRBJ1-2; perhaps TRBD1 as D (6 bases). CDR1 SGHRS and CDR2 YFSETQ come from the germline V gene. Trimming stripped 1 base from V and 0 bases from J, with 7 bases between. The length of the CDR3 is 14 residues. Here the CDR3 DNA reads TGCGCCAGCAGCTTGAGGGACACTAACTATGGCTACACCTTC. Amino acid sequence: CASSLRDTNYGYTF.

The rearrangement joins TRBV6-1 to TRBJ2-3; 10 bases are a match to TRBD2. J lost 1 base, V lost 4 bases, and 5 bases had no gene match. This CDR3 comprises 16 residues. CDR1 is MNHNS, CDR2 SASEGT, per germline. CDR3 DNA: TGTGCCAGCAGTGCGGGACTAGCGAGGGGCACAGATACGCAGTATTTT. Translated, it gives CASSAGLARGTDTQYF.

In this sample, this clone turned up once. The CDR3 nucleotides read TGCGCCAGCAGCCATCTCCCCAGGGGAAGGTCCTACGAGCAGTACTTC. It is translated as CASSHLPRGRSYEQYF. V gene TRBV4-1 combines with J gene TRBJ2-7, with a weak D call TRBD1 (6 bases). Trimming shortened V by 3 bases and J by 1 base, and 16 bases separated the two germline ends. Germline V gene sequence: CDR1 MGHRA, CDR2 YSYEKL. CDR3 length: 16 amino acids.

The CDR3 loop is CASRLAGGTDTQYF. Written as DNA, the CDR3 is TGTGCCAGCAGACTAGCGGGAGGCACAGATACGCAGTATTTT. The chain employs TRBV6-5 and TRBJ2-3; 11 positions match TRBD2. The V and J ends lost 6 bases and 1 base, in that order; junction bases with no gene match: 0. CDR3 length: 14 amino acids. Germline lookup yields CDR1 MNHEY and CDR2 SVGAGI.

This sequence joins TRBV11-2 and TRBJ1-4; D unclear. The CDR3 covers 14 residues. The germline CDR1 and CDR2 sequences are SGHAT and FQNNGV. V was cut by 6 bases and J by 7 bases, with 15 bases left in between. The CDR3 sequence: CASRLDSLGEKLFF. CDR3 nucleotides: TGTGCCAGCAGGCTAGACTCTCTAGGTGAAAAACTGTTTTTT.

The chain couples TRBV5-4 to TRBJ2-3, with 8 bases that match TRBD1. Trimming at V came to 2 bases and at J to 0 bases, leaving 2 bases not matched to a gene. CDR3 length equals 15 residues. CDR1 and CDR2 (germline): SGHNT, YYREEE (reference sequence). The CDR3 DNA sequence: TGTGCCAGCAGCTTCCGGGACAGGAGCACAGATACGCAGTATTTT. It translates to CASSFRDRSTDTQYF.

The chain employs TRBV30 and TRBJ1-5, with D unclear. V was pared by 4 bases and J by 6 bases, with 10 bases between. CDR1 GTSNPN and CDR2 SVGIG come from the germline V gene (reference sequence). This CDR3 contains 12 residues. DNA of the CDR3: TGTGCCTGGAACCGGGGTCGTCAGCCCCAGCATTTT. Protein: CAWNRGRQPQHF. Full variable domain (rest looked up from reference TRBV30 and TRBJ1-5): SQTIHQWPATLVQPVGSPLSLECTVEGTSNPNLYWYRQAAGRGLQLLFYSVGIGQISSEVPQNLSASRPQDRQFILSSKKLLLSDSGFYLCAWNRGRQPQHFGDGTRLSIL.

V usage is TRBV7-2 and J usage is TRBJ2-7; D remains unclear. Per the germline V gene, CDR1 is SGHTA and CDR2 is FQGNSA. Trimming removed 0 bases from V and 5 bases from J, with 11 bases in between. This CDR3 is 14 amino acids long. CDR3 in DNA: TGTGCCAGCAGCTTAGCAGGGCCATGGGACGAGCAGTACTTC. This encodes CASSLAGPWDEQYF.

This chain connects TRBV2 to TRBJ2-5; 14 bases fit TRBD2. The ends lost 6 bases at V and 5 bases at J; junction bases unmatched: 20. Germline V lookup: CDR1 SNHLY, CDR2 FYNNEI. The CDR3 has 20 residues. This CDR3 is CASRLTGLAGVKLGWETQYF. The CDR3 DNA is TGTGCCAGCAGATTAACGGGACTAGCGGGAGTAAAGCTCGGTTGGGAGACCCAGTACTTC.

This chain joins TRBV19 and TRBJ2-5, with D perhaps matching TRBD1 (5 bases). Germline loops: CDR1 LNHDA, CDR2 SQIVND (reference sequence). Trimming took off 2 bases at V and 1 base at J, with 8 bases between the two ends. This CDR3 comprises 14 residues. CDR3 DNA: TGTGCCAGTAGTATATCCAGGGCCCAAGAGACCCAGTACTTC. Translating it yields CASSISRAQETQYF.

The chain has TRBV7-9 and TRBJ2-1; 7 bases are a match to TRBD2. With V trimmed by 1 base and J by 8 bases, 8 bases remained unmatched. This CDR3 spans 15 amino acids. Germline-derived CDR1 and CDR2 are SEHNR and FQNEAQ (reference sequence). Written as DNA, the CDR3 is TGTGCCAGCAGCTTAGGGCTAGCGGCGGTCCATGAGCAGTTCTTC. Its translation: CASSLGLAAVHEQFF.

The chain employs TRBV21-1 and TRBJ2-3; TRBD1, the D gene given by the table, was not confirmed from the DNA. TRBV21-1 is annotated as a pseudogene. The CDR3 runs to 16 residues. CDR3 loop: CASSKCPTVFTDTQYF. CDR3 DNA: TGTGCCAGCAGCAAGTGCCCTACAGTATTCACAGATACGCAGTATTTT.

This clone has a single count. This rearrangement joins TRBV5-4 to TRBJ2-1; 9 nucleotides align to TRBD2. The germline V gene has CDR1 SGHNT and CDR2 YYREEE (reference sequence). This CDR3 comprises 17 residues. V lost 4 bases to trimming and J lost 2 bases; unmatched junction nucleotides: 10. CDR3 DNA: TGTGCCAGCAGCCCCTTTAGCGGGAGATCGGCCTACAATGAGCAGTTCTTC. Translated: CASSPFSGRSAYNEQFF.

This clone was found once. The rearrangement links TRBV30 to TRBJ1-4, with no clear D. Trimming pared 7 bases from V and 5 bases from J, leaving 14 bases between. From germline, CDR1 is GTSNPN and CDR2 SVGIG (reference sequence). The CDR3 is 13 residues long. DNA for the CDR3: TGTGCCTCCCGGACGTTTAAAAATGAAAAACTGTTTTTT. This gives the protein CASRTFKNEKLFF. The entire variable domain, with the rest obtained from reference TRBV30 and TRBJ1-4, is as follows: SQTIHQWPATLVQPVGSPLSLECTVEGTSNPNLYWYRQAAGRGLQLLFYSVGIGQISSEVPQNLSASRPQDRQFILSSKKLLLSDSGFYLCASRTFKNEKLFFGSGTQLSVL.

The rearrangement uses TRBV12-1 and TRBJ2-7; the table names TRBD1, a call not compared with the DNA. TRBV12-1 is reported as a pseudogene. This CDR3 contains 15 residues. CDR3 coding DNA: TGTGCCAGCAGCCGTTGGACAGGAAACTCCTACGAGCAGTACTTC. As protein: CASSRWTGNSYEQYF.

CDR3 sequence reads: CATRQNPFSYNEQFF. DNA of the CDR3: TGTGCCACCCGACAGAACCCCTTCTCCTACAATGAGCAGTTCTTC. The chain carries TRBV6-5 and TRBJ2-1, with a possible D match to TRBD1 (5 bases). The CDR3 runs 15 residues. The germline V gene has CDR1 MNHEY and CDR2 SVGAGI. V was pared by 10 bases and J by 0 bases, with 16 bases between.

The rearrangement joins TRBV9 to TRBJ1-3, with D maybe TRBD1 (5 bases). Germline V CDR1 and CDR2: SGDLS, YYNGEE. The V end was cut by 1 base, the J end by 1 base, with 15 bases between. This CDR3 has 17 residues. CDR3 in amino acids: CASSVSGQGTSGNTIYF. The CDR3, as DNA: TGTGCCAGCAGCGTATCTGGGCAGGGAACGTCTGGAAACACCATATATTTT.

Written as DNA, the CDR3 is TGTGCCAGCAGTTCCGCCGGGGACAGCCAAGAGACCCAGTACTTC. This gives the protein CASSSAGDSQETQYF. This chain links TRBV13 with TRBJ2-5; 7 positions agree with TRBD1. Trimming cost V 6 bases and J 1 base; bases outside gene matches: 8. The CDR3 length is 15 residues. Germline CDR1 reads PRHDT; CDR2 reads FYEKMQ (reference sequence).

The rearrangement links TRBV11-2 to TRBJ2-5; 8 nucleotides align to TRBD2. The germline V gene has CDR1 SGHAT and CDR2 FQNNGV. The length of the CDR3 is 15 residues. V dropped 8 bases and J dropped 6; count of bases not matched to a gene: 14. This CDR3 reads CASREGTREFQTQYF. CDR3 DNA: TGTGCCAGCCGGGAAGGGACTAGGGAGTTCCAGACCCAGTACTTC.

In DNA form, the CDR3 reads TGTGCCAGCAGCTTGGTAGCGGGAGTCCCCGAGCAGTACTTC. It yields the protein CASSLVAGVPEQYF. The rearrangement uses TRBV5-5 and TRBJ2-7; TRBD2 matches 9 bases. CDR1 is SGHKS, CDR2 YYEKEE, per germline (reference sequence). The CDR3 extends over 14 amino acids. The V segment lost 0 bases and the J segment 6 bases; nucleotides outside the gene matches: 4.

This clone was seen a few times. The rearrangement uses TRBV4-1 and TRBJ1-1; D remains ambiguous. The CDR3 runs 12 residues. The V gene's germline CDR1 is MGHRA and CDR2 YSYEKL. V shed 3 bases and J shed 7 bases, with 9 bases lying between them. The CDR3 DNA follows: TGCGCCAGCAGCCAGGGCGGTGATGAAGCTTTCTTT. Protein: CASSQGGDEAFF.